This T cell receptor (beta chain) was recorded in a study of blood T cells in healthy people across ages (dated by TCRdb to 2014 to 2015). Regarding the research as a whole: In model experiments, template switching captured about one uniquely barcoded TCR beta cDNA molecule for every two T cells. To track age-related changes in TCR beta repertoire diversity, the study relied on deep sequencing normalized with unique cDNA molecular identifiers. Four age groups were formed from the donors: young (average roughly 15 years), middle-aged (less than 40), aged (more than 55) and long-lived (more than 75). To avoid experimental bias, donors of different ages were randomly spread across the sequencing lanes. Using the same blood draw, the study looked at two additional independent replicas of 1 million unique cDNA reads for two donors, one aged 18 to 30 and the other aged 80 or older.

Preparation of the library involved 5' RACE. TCRdb records Illumina HiSeq 2500 as the sequencer. A second PCR of roughly 6 to 12 cycles was run with a J-beta primer mix and a sample-barcoded 5' primer. A template-switch 5' adaptor carrying 12 random nucleotides introduced a unique molecular identifier onto each TCR beta cDNA molecule. Each sample yielded at least 3 million CDR3-containing paired-end reads. All of the RNA was converted into first-strand cDNA using the Mint cDNA synthesis kit, with a TRBC-specific oligonucleotide serving as the primer. Following uracil-DNA glycosylase treatment, all cDNA underwent a first 18-cycle PCR with the universal primers M1SS and BC2_uni_R. From the authors' description of their analysis: Normalization of each sample was performed by random selection of 1 million high-quality reads, each carrying a distinct molecular identifier. Reads with shared molecular identifiers were discarded instead of being binned into consensus sequences. CDR3 identification, clonotype clustering and error correction used MiTCR with a Q25 quality threshold and the strictest error-elimination algorithm. Lower-bound total TCR beta diversity was estimated with a nonparametric unseen species model using Euler transformation. Starting from the raw public reads, TCRdb applied fastp trimming at Q25, assembled clones with MiXCR and retained in-frame beta chains. Entries that share a CDR3 protein sequence are merged under the most common genes and DNA. The V and J calls here are based on TCRdb, not the publication. The sample profile shows about a million distinct CDR3 sequences; around 48% of them were found once. The ten largest clonotypes hold 10% to 15% of the sample.

Counted from cysteine to phenylalanine, this CDR3 has 15 amino acids. The sequence is cut down to CDR3 DNA, 45 bases in frame from base 1. Trimming takes 3 bases off V and 5 bases off J; junction bases not matched to a gene: 7. The germline V gene (reference sequence) provides CDR1 MNHEY and CDR2 SMNVEV. The donors were 40 or so Caucasian individuals from Russia, aged roughly 6 to 100 years, who were systemically healthy. Around 10 milliliters of peripheral blood were collected from each donor into EDTA-treated Vacutainer tubes. Ficoll-Paque density-gradient centrifugation was used to isolate PBMCs, with at least 7 million obtained per sample. Trizol reagent was used to extract total RNA from the PBMCs, yielding at least 6 micrograms per sample. Naive CD45RAhigh/CD27high T cell percentages were measured by flow cytometry on a PBMC aliquot from every donor. General study outcomes and caveats: Compared with the aged group, more naive CD4+ T cells, fewer expanded clones and increased TCR diversity were shown by the long-lived group, suggesting age selection. Observed TCR beta diversity correlated strongly with the percentage of naive T cells measured by flow cytometry. Because profiling used bulk unsorted PBMCs, naive and antigen-experienced compartments could not be compared conclusively. Because the CMV infection status of the donors was unknown, age-related changes in expanded clonotypes may potentially have been confounded. Observed TCR beta diversity per million T cells fell roughly linearly with age, and a significant reduction was already apparent by age roughly 40. Estimates of total diversity based on one million sequenced T cells were considered lower bounds and underestimates.

Points on this clonotype: The antigen it binds to is not known. There are no base qualities to consult, and no much larger clone falls within one base.

Specimen: blood. The rearrangement combines TRBV27 with TRBJ2-3; 8 of the junction bases match TRBD2. The receptor's source is a man between 25 and 39 years old in good health. The CDR3 protein sequence reads: CASSFRGGRIDTQYF. The DNA sequence is TGTGCCAGCAGTTTTCGCGGGGGGAGAATAGATACGCAGTATTTT.